This T cell receptor beta chain was sequenced for a study of OX40 agonist ivuxolimab in advanced cancers. Study findings and constraints: Certain nonresponders additionally had low normalized T-cell clonal expansion.

The CDR3 is 17 amino acids. V was cut by 4 bases and J by 2 bases, with 18 bases left in between. Germline V gives CDR1 MGHRA, CDR2 YSYEKL. This table comes from immunoSEQ multiplex PCR, and its TCRdb copy is limited to in-frame clones, with some not included. The sample has tens of thousands of clones; approximately 80% are singletons. Details on this clone: Its matching antigen is unknown.

The chain couples TRBV4-1 to TRBJ1-5, with D possibly being TRBD1 (5 bases). The specimen was CD4+ or CD8+ T cells sorted from blood, collected in a trial of the OX40 agonist ivuxolimab. The receptor's source is an adult with an advanced solid tumor such as melanoma, head and neck, liver or kidney cancer. The CDR3 DNA reads TGCGCCAGCAGCCTAGGATTCCAGGGAGGAGGCAATCAGCCCCAGCATTTT. This sequence encodes CASSLGFQGGGNQPQHF.